The 2 T cell receptor beta chains given below trace back to one sample, sequenced in a study of T-cell memory formation after mild COVID-19. TCRdb independently ran MiXCR on the 5' RACE reads; one entry per CDR3 protein. The repertoire holds under 150,000 distinct CDR3 sequences, with about a fifth as singletons. Sequencing was carried out using PBMCs or a T cell subset sorted from them (not recorded which). These receptors came from a man aged 18 to 35 who had mild COVID-19 (a few samples of this study predate the infection). Cell type and time point are not known.

This clonotype was counted between two and nine times. This chain links TRBV10-3 with TRBJ2-3; D is possibly TRBD1 (5 bases). Trimming left V 10 bases short and J 3 bases short, with 14 bases between. Germline V lookup: CDR1 ENHRY, CDR2 SYGVKD. The CDR3 sequence is 13 residues long. As DNA, the CDR3 is TGTGCCACCCAAGGGGTTATTACAGATACGCAGTATTTT. Its protein is CATQGVITDTQYF.

The table lists this clonotype with a few counts. The chain employs TRBV4-1 and TRBJ1-4; D is unresolved. Trimming removed 4 bases at V and 3 bases at J, with 12 bases between. Looked up from germline, CDR1 is MGHRA and CDR2 is YSYEKL. The CDR3 covers 15 residues. This CDR3 is CASSLTAPANEKLFF. CDR3 DNA sequence: TGCGCCAGCAGCCTTACAGCCCCCGCTAATGAAAAACTGTTTTTT.